These T cell receptor beta chains were read from a single sample in a study of cytomegalovirus exposure and HLA in healthy donors. Measured with immunoSEQ multiplex PCR; TCRdb has only the in-frame clones, and not every one. The sample records 150,000 to 200,000 clones, roughly 87% being singletons. The specimen was PBMCs. These receptors came from a girl less than two years old in good health and CMV-seronegative. CDR3s leave out the opening cysteine and the closing phenylalanine or tryptophan.

J: TRBJ2-7
V: TRBV20-1
CDR3: SGLAREQY

J: TRBJ2-7
V: TRBV30
CDR3: AWNPGLSYEQY

J: TRBJ1-3
V: TRBV6-1
CDR3: ASSEATASSGNTIY

J: TRBJ2-2
V: TRBV5-4
CDR3: ASSRTSADTGELF

J: TRBJ2-3
V: TRBV5-1
CDR3: ASSLVSKQDTQY

J: TRBJ2-2
V: TRBV19
CDR3: ASTGQGTGELF

J: TRBJ2-7
V: TRBV19
CDR3: ASSVPEPRPQYEQY

J: TRBJ2-1
V: TRBV6-1
CDR3: ASSTSVEQF

J: -
V: TRBV5-1
CDR3: ASSLPLAGSYEQY

J: -
V: TRBV5-1
CDR3: ASRTTGETYEQY

J: TRBJ2-7
V: TRBV6-1
CDR3: ASSLQGSISYEQY

J: TRBJ2-1
V: TRBV18
CDR3: ASSPPGGVAEQF

J: TRBJ2-1
V: TRBV7-3
CDR3: ASSLSATGLAGGRYNEQF

J: -
V: TRBV2
CDR3: ASSGGRGGPSYEQY

J: TRBJ2-2
V: TRBV7-9
CDR3: ASSSSLARTGELF

J: TRBJ1-4
V: TRBV19
CDR3: ASGEDRVYEKLF

J: TRBJ1-6
V: TRBV30
CDR3: AWLDSSSYNSPLH

J: TRBJ2-5
V: TRBV30
CDR3: AWKRLAGDVGQETQY

J: TRBJ2-3
V: TRBV7-9
CDR3: ASSPHSGGTTDTQY

J: TRBJ2-4
V: TRBV2
CDR3: ASSEMGWRVDIQY

J: TRBJ1-2
V: TRBV9
CDR3: ASSVQGYGYT

J: TRBJ2-1
V: TRBV29-1
CDR3: SVDLVAGDNEQF

J: TRBJ2-7
V: TRBV5-1
CDR3: ASSFGGGSYEQY

J: TRBJ2-1
V: TRBV18
CDR3: ASSLGQLDYNEQF

J: TRBJ1-3
V: TRBV5-1
CDR3: ASSLDGRGLSGNTIY

J: TRBJ2-1
V: TRBV4-1
CDR3: ASSQEGFREGEQF

J: TRBJ1-2
V: TRBV19
CDR3: ASSIDLSSYGYT

J: TRBJ2-7
V: TRBV4-1
CDR3: ASSQGTGVPYEQY

J: TRBJ2-3
V: TRBV7-9
CDR3: ASSLGFPDTQY

J: TRBJ2-7
V: TRBV2
CDR3: ASSVGDTSYEQY

J: TRBJ2-1
V: TRBV11-2
CDR3: ASSLALYNEQF

J: TRBJ2-2
V: TRBV18
CDR3: ASSPSGVTNTGELF

J: TRBJ2-3
V: TRBV7-2
CDR3: ASSLGRGAGDTQY

J: TRBJ2-1
V: TRBV30
CDR3: AYTAYNEQF

J: TRBJ2-6
V: TRBV5-1
CDR3: ASSWDRDSDSGANVLT

J: -
V: TRBV5-1
CDR3: ASSAGTGGIEQY

J: TRBJ1-1
V: TRBV6-5
CDR3: ASKDSQNTEAF

J: TRBJ1-2
V: TRBV18
CDR3: ASSPSQGNYGYT

J: TRBJ2-1
V: TRBV5-6
CDR3: ASSLGFGGAIGNEQF

J: TRBJ1-2
V: TRBV19
CDR3: ASSIRDRGEDGYT

J: TRBJ1-6
V: TRBV7-8
CDR3: ASSLPRQGKIDNSPLH

J: TRBJ2-5
V: TRBV2
CDR3: ASHTDRAYQETQY

J: TRBJ2-3
V: TRBV9
CDR3: ASSIRTSGSTDTQY

J: TRBJ1-6
V: TRBV9
CDR3: ASSQFNSPLH

J: TRBJ2-7
V: TRBV5-6
CDR3: ASSPGPHDRDRGYEQY

J: TRBJ2-7
V: TRBV7-6
CDR3: ASSLGQNYEQY

J: TRBJ2-5
V: TRBV5-1
CDR3: ASSLARGTRQGGQETQY

J: TRBJ1-2
V: TRBV2
CDR3: ASSGRTGPGYT

J: TRBJ2-7
V: TRBV5-1
CDR3: ASRGTGGYEQY

J: TRBJ1-2
V: TRBV18
CDR3: ASSPNDAEAYGYT

J: TRBJ2-7
V: TRBV5-6
CDR3: ASSQGTNEQY

J: TRBJ2-7
V: TRBV21-1
CDR3: ASSKVARTSGIYEQY

J: TRBJ2-7
V: TRBV9
CDR3: ASSSGLAGAYEQY

J: TRBJ2-7
V: TRBV7-6
CDR3: ASSTTGTGPYEQY

J: TRBJ2-2
V: TRBV2
CDR3: ASSGGRVAGGPAYTGELF

J: TRBJ2-7
V: TRBV9
CDR3: ASSVNSGTGVNYEQY

J: TRBJ1-2
V: TRBV5-5
CDR3: ASSFPQGDYGYT